The 19 T cell receptor beta chains listed next were all sequenced from one sample in a study of T cells in Graves' hyperthyroidism and ophthalmopathy. TCR beta CDR3 regions were amplified from RNA. HTBI primers were used for first-round RT-PCR of the TCR CDR3. MiXCR, applied by TCRdb to the multiplex PCR reads, yields one record per CDR3 protein. The sample includes about 400,000 distinct CDR3 sequences, 15% of them seen just once. Source material: blood. These TCRs come from a woman aged 25 to 45 with Graves' hyperthyroidism.

The genes are TRBV12-3 or TRBV12-4 and TRBJ2-1; the match to TRBD1 covers 9 bases. V lost 7 bases, J lost 2 bases, and 6 bases stayed unmatched. This CDR3 has 15 amino acids. The CDR3 nucleotides read TGTGCCAGCACTCTGGGACAGGGAACCTACAATGAGCAGTTCTTC. As protein: CASTLGQGTYNEQFF.

This clonotype was recorded a few times. The rearrangement links TRBV28 to TRBJ1-5; no firm D call. The CDR3 spans 16 residues. The V and J ends lost 0 bases and 6 bases respectively, with 15 bases between them. The germline V gene has CDR1 MDHEN and CDR2 SYDVKM. This CDR3 is CASSLWGTLGGQPQHF. DNA of the CDR3: TGTGCCAGCAGTTTATGGGGAACCCTCGGCGGTCAGCCCCAGCATTTT.

This clonotype was observed a few times. The V call is TRBV7-9, the J call TRBJ2-6; TRBD1 is a possible D gene (6 bases). Germline V CDR1 and CDR2: SEHNR, FQNEAQ (reference sequence). The CDR3 is 18 residues long. V lost 1 base to trimming and J lost 0 bases, with 13 bases between them. The DNA for the CDR3 is TGTGCCAGCAGCTTAGTCTCGGTGGACAGCTCTGGGGCCAACGTCCTGACTTTC. It specifies CASSLVSVDSSGANVLTF.

A word on this clonotype: At one end the junction does not follow the germline gene, possibly because of a read error. The rearrangement joins TRBV25-1 to TRBJ1-1, with TRBD1 matching over 7 bases. The CDR3 runs to 15 residues. CDR1 and CDR2 (germline): MGHDK, SYGVNS. The CDR3 reads CASSEYRGEDTEAFF. CDR3 DNA: TGTGCCAGCAGCGAATACAGGGGTGAGGACACTGAAGCTTTCTTT.

Worth noting for this clonotype: A much larger clone lies one base from this, so it may be a read error. The chain recombines TRBV6-5 with TRBJ2-1; D ambiguous. The CDR3 runs to 13 residues. Germline loops: CDR1 MNHEY, CDR2 SVGAGI. CDR3 in DNA: TGTACCAGCAGTTCCGCCCAACACACCCAGCAGTTCTTC. Its protein product is CTSSSAQHTQQFF.

In this sample, this clonotype turned up many times. The chain has TRBV28 and TRBJ2-7; D remains unclear. This CDR3 comprises 11 residues. V was cut by 3 bases and J by 6 bases, with 6 bases left in between. Germline assignment: CDR1 MDHEN and CDR2 SYDVKM. The CDR3: CASSLGREQYF. The CDR3 DNA sequence: TGTGCCAGCAGTTTGGGTCGCGAGCAGTACTTC.

The gene calls are TRBV9 and TRBJ2-1, with TRBD2 as a possible D gene (5 bases). The CDR3 extends over 14 amino acids. The germline V gene encodes CDR1 SGDLS and CDR2 YYNGEE. V lost 0 bases to trimming and J lost 6 bases, with 10 bases between them. CDR3 in amino acids: CASSVAGERNEQFF. The CDR3 DNA reads as TGTGCCAGCAGCGTAGCCGGGGAGCGCAATGAGCAGTTCTTC.

This clonotype has at least ten counts. The chain has TRBV28 and TRBJ2-7; 12 nucleotides line up with TRBD2. Germline loops: CDR1 MDHEN, CDR2 SYDVKM. This CDR3 has 16 residues. V was clipped by 4 bases and J by 5 bases; unmatched bases: 9. The CDR3 coding sequence is TGTGCCAGCAGTTCCCGTCTAGCGGGAGGGCCCAACGAGCAGTACTTC. As protein: CASSSRLAGGPNEQYF. Full variable domain (missing parts from reference TRBV28 and TRBJ2-7): DVKVTQSSRYLVKRTGEKVFLECVQDMDHENMFWYRQDPGLGLRLIYFSYDVKMKEKGDIPEGYSVSREKKERFSLILESASTNQTSMYLCASSSRLAGGPNEQYFGPGTRLTVT.

V gene TRBV28 combines with J gene TRBJ2-7; D is perhaps TRBD1 (5 bases). V lost 7 bases and J 2 bases, leaving 12 bases between the germline ends. CDR1 is MDHEN and CDR2 is SYDVKM in the germline V gene. The CDR3 runs 13 residues. CDR3 region: CASTDSSPYEQYF. The CDR3 region has the DNA TGTGCCAGCACCGACAGTAGCCCCTACGAGCAGTACTTC.

This clonotype was seen ten or more times. CDR3 nucleotide sequence: TGTGCCAGCAGCCCCTTTATGCGAGCACAAGAGACCCAGTACTTC. This encodes CASSPFMRAQETQYF. The rearrangement uses TRBV7-2 and TRBJ2-5; no reliable D call. The CDR3 is made up of 15 amino acids. Germline CDR1 and CDR2: SGHTA and FQGNSA. V dropped 5 bases and J dropped 2 bases, with 15 bases sitting between them.

This sequence joins TRBV19 and TRBJ2-1, with D unresolved. The length of the CDR3 is 13 residues. V lost 3 bases to trimming and J lost 4 bases, with 7 bases between them. Germline V gene lookup returns CDR1 LNHDA and CDR2 SQIVND (reference sequence). CDR3 protein: CASSMSPYNEQFF. The CDR3 region has the DNA TGTGCCAGTAGTATGTCTCCGTACAATGAGCAGTTCTTC.

This clonotype was seen many times. The chain uses TRBV28 and TRBJ2-5; D remains unclear. Germline CDR1 reads MDHEN; CDR2 reads SYDVKM. The CDR3 covers 15 residues. Trimming took off 7 bases at V and 2 bases at J, with 17 bases between the two ends. CDR3 DNA sequence: TGTGCCAGCACCAGAACATCGGGCGGACAAGAGACCCAGTACTTC. Translating it yields CASTRTSGGQETQYF. The variable domain in full, completed from reference TRBV28 and TRBJ2-5, reads DVKVTQSSRYLVKRTGEKVFLECVQDMDHENMFWYRQDPGLGLRLIYFSYDVKMKEKGDIPEGYSVSREKKERFSLILESASTNQTSMYLCASTRTSGGQETQYFGPGTRLLVL.

The table lists this clonotype with many counts. J is TRBJ2-7 and V is TRBV28, with unresolved D. The CDR3 spans 10 residues. CDR1 and CDR2 (germline): MDHEN, SYDVKM. V lost 8 bases and J 3 bases, leaving 5 bases between the germline ends. CDR3: CASRFYEQYF. DNA of the CDR3: TGTGCCAGCCGGTTCTACGAGCAGTACTTC.

This clonotype occurred a few times. The V call is TRBV20-1, the J call TRBJ2-3; 9 bases match TRBD2. The V gene end was trimmed by 5 bases and the J gene end by 4 bases; junction bases not matched to a gene: 4. The CDR3 spans 13 residues. CDR1 and CDR2 (germline): DFQATT, SNEGSKA (reference sequence). CDR3 bases: TGCAGTGCTGTAATAGCGGGAGCAGATACGCAGTATTTT. Translating it yields CSAVIAGADTQYF.

This chain connects TRBV6-5 to TRBJ1-4; no definite D call. V was clipped by 0 bases and J by 8 bases, with 10 bases between them. The CDR3 covers 14 residues. Per germline, CDR1 MNHEY and CDR2 SVGAGI. The CDR3 DNA follows: TGTGCCAGCAGTTACTCATCACGCCGCGAAAAACTGTTTTTT. This gives the protein CASSYSSRREKLFF.

Comment on this clonotype: The germline gene is not matched at one end of the junction; a read error may be the cause. V and J are TRBV12-3 or TRBV12-4 and TRBJ2-2, with D possibly TRBD1 on 6 matching bases. The CDR3 has 15 amino acids. The CDR3 spells CASRLRQANTGELLF. Here the CDR3 DNA reads TGTGCCAGCAGGCTCCGACAGGCGAACACCGGGGAGCTGCTTTTT.

Turning to this clonotype: A much larger clone sits a single nucleotide away, making a read error possible. V gene TRBV5-1 combines with J gene TRBJ1-1; 7 bases fit TRBD1. The CDR3 totals 14 residues. Germline CDR1 SGHRS, CDR2 YFSETQ. The CDR3 coding sequence is TGCGTCAGCAGCTTGGGTGACAGGGTTCCTGAAGCTTTCTTT. Translating gives CVSSLGDRVPEAFF. Full variable domain (rest looked up from reference TRBV5-1 and TRBJ1-1): KAGVTQTPRYLIKTRGQQVTLSCSPISGHRSVSWYQQTPGQGLQFLFEYFSETQRNKGNFPGRFSGRQFSNSRSEMNVSTLELGDSALYLCVSSLGDRVPEAFFGQGTRLTVV.

This clonotype was recorded many times. V and J are TRBV27 and TRBJ2-5; a possible D gene is TRBD1 (5 bases). The CDR3 sequence is 14 residues long. The V gene's germline CDR1 is MNHEY and CDR2 SMNVEV (reference sequence). Deletions cut 2 bases from V and 5 bases from J, with 12 bases between. The CDR3 coding sequence is TGTGCCAGCAGTTTAGTAGGGGATTTCGAGACCCAGTACTTC. This translates into CASSLVGDFETQYF.

This clonotype appeared many times. The V and J genes are TRBV6-1 and TRBJ1-2; 7 nucleotides match TRBD1. Germline V gene data show CDR1 as MNHNS and CDR2 as SASEGT. V shed 4 bases and J 4 bases; nucleotides not matched to a gene: 6. The CDR3 has 14 residues. The CDR3: CASSAEGAVYGYTF. In DNA form, the CDR3 reads TGTGCCAGCAGTGCCGAGGGGGCGGTCTATGGCTACACCTTC.